This T cell receptor (beta chain) is drawn from a study of immune evolution from preneoplasia to lung adenocarcinoma. Whole-study results and caveats: Clonality was highest in normal lung, lower in later-stage lesions apparently. T cell clonality was higher in KRAS-mutant than EGFR-mutant or wild-type nodules.

Some clones are missing from TCRdb's copy, which holds only in-frame ones; the method was immunoSEQ multiplex PCR. The repertoire has 4,900 or so clones, approximately 80% of them found once; the top ten carry roughly 10%. V was pared by 4 bases and J by 3 bases, with 12 bases between. This CDR3 is 14 amino acids long. Germline CDR1 reads LGHNA; CDR2 reads YSLEER. This clone turned up a few times. The antigen is unknown. The sequenced sample was FFPE minimally invasive lung adenocarcinoma tissue. The genes are TRBV4-3 and TRBJ2-5; perhaps D is TRBD1 or TRBD2 (5 bases each). This receptor was identified in a person between 60 and 79 years old with lung adenocarcinoma. In nucleotides, the CDR3 is TGCGCCAGCAGCCTAGGGACGGCCGAAGAGACCCAGTACTTC. It specifies CASSLGTAEETQYF.